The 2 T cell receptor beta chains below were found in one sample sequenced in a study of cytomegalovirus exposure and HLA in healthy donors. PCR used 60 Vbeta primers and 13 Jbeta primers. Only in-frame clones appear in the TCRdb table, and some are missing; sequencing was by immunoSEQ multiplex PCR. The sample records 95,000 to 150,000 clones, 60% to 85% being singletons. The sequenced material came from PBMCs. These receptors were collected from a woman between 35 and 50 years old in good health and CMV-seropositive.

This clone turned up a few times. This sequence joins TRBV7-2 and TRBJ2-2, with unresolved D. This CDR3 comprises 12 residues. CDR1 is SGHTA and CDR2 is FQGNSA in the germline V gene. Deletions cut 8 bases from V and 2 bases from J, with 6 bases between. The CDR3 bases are TGTGCCAGCTTTCGTAACACCGGGGAGCTGTTTTTT. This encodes CASFRNTGELFF.

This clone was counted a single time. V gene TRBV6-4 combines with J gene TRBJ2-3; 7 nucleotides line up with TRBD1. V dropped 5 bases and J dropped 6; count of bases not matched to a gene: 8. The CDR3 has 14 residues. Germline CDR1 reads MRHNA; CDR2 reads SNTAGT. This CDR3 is CASSIEQGWDTQYF. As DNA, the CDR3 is TGTGCCAGCAGTATCGAACAGGGGTGGGATACGCAGTATTTT.